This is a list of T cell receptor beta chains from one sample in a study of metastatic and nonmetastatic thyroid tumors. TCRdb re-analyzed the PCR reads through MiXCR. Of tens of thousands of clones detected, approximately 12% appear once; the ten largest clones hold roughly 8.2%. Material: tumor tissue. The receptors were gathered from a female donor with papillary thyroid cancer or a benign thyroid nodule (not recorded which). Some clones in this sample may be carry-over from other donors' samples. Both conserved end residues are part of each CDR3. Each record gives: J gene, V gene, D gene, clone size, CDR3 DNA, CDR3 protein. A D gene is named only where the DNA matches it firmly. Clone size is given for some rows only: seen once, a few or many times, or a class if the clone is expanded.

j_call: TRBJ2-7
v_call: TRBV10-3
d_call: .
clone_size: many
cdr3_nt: TGTGCCATCAGATCGACAGAAGCCTACGAGCAGTACTTC
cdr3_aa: CAIRSTEAYEQYF

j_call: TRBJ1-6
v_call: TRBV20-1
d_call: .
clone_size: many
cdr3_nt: TGCAGTGCTAGAGCCTTGGACAGAAATAATTCACCCCTCCACTTT
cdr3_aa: CSARALDRNNSPLHF

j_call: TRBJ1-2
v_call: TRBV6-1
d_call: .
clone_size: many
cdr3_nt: TGTGCCAGCAGTGGGGGACATGCCTATGGCTACACCTTC
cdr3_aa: CASSGGHAYGYTF

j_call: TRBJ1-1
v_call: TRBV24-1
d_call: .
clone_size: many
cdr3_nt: TGTGCCACCAGTGACGAAGACAGTCGGGGTTTCTTT
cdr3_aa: CATSDEDSRGFF

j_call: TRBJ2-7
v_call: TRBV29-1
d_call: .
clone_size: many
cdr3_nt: TGCAGCGCCCGGGGGGGGACAGGTCCCTACGAGCAGTACTTC
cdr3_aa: CSARGGTGPYEQYF

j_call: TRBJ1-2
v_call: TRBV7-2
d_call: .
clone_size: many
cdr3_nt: TGTGCCAGCAGCTTGCCGGGATACGGCTACACCTTC
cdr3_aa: CASSLPGYGYTF

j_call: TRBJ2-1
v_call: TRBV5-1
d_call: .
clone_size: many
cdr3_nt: TGCGCCAGCAGCTTGGTGGACGGCTCCTACAATGAGCAGTTCTTC
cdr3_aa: CASSLVDGSYNEQFF

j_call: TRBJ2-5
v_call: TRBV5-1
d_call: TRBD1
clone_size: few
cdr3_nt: TGCGCCAGCAGCTTGGGCAGGGGGCGGGAAGAGACCCAGTGCTTC
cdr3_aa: CASSLGRGREETQCF

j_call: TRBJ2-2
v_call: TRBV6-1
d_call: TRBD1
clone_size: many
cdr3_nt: TGTGCCAGCAGTCGCCCCGGGACAGGGGCCCCCGGGGAGCTGTTTTTT
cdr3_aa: CASSRPGTGAPGELFF

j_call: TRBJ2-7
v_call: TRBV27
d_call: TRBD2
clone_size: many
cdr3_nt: TGTGCCAGCAGTAAGCTAGCGGGCGATTTTGCAGACGAGCAGTACTTC
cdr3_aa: CASSKLAGDFADEQYF

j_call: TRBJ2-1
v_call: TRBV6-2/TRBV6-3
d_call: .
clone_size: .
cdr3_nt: TGTGCCAGCAGTTACTCAATCCCAGGCCCATTCTCCGGTGAGCAGTTCTTC
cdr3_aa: CASSYSIPGPFSGEQFF

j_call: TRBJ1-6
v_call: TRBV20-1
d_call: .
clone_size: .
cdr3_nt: TGCAGTGCCCCATCGGGGTCCTATAATTCACACCCCCACTTT
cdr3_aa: CSAPSGSYNSHPHF

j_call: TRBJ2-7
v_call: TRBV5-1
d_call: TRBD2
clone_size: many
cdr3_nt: TGCGCCAGCAGCTTGACTAGCGGGAACCCCTACGAGCAGTACTTC
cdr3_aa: CASSLTSGNPYEQYF

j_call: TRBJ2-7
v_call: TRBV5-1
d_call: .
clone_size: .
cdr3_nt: TGCGCCAGCATCTCGTCGGGGACATTTTCCTACGATCAGTACTTC
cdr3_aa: CASISSGTFSYDQYF

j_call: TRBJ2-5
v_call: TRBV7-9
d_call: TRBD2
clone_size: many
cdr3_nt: TGTGCCAGCAGCATAGGACTAGTGGTGGGAGAGACCCAGTACTTC
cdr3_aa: CASSIGLVVGETQYF

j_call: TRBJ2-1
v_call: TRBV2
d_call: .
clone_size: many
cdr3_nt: TGTGCCAGCTCAACAAATGGGTACAATGAGCAGTTCTTC
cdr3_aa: CASSTNGYNEQFF

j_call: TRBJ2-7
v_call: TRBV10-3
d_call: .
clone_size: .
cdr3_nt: TGTGCCATCATGTGGCACAGGACTCTGGAGCAGTACTTC
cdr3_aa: CAIMWHRTLEQYF

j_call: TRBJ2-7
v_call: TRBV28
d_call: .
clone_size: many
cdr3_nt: TGTGCCAGCAGTTACGGGGGCCCCACCTACGAGCAGTACTTC
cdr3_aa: CASSYGGPTYEQYF

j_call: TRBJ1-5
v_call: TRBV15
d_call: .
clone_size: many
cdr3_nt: TGTGCCACCGCCGAATGGGGATCCCAGCCCCAGCATTTT
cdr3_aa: CATAEWGSQPQHF

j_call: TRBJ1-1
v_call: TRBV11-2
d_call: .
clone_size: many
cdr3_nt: TGTGCCAGCAGCTTAGGGTACGGGACTGAAGCTTTCTTT
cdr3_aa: CASSLGYGTEAFF

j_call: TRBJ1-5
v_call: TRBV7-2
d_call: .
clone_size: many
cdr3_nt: TGTGCCAGCAGCTTAGCTGGCTCTATTAGCAATCAGCCCCAGCATTTT
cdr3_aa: CASSLAGSISNQPQHF

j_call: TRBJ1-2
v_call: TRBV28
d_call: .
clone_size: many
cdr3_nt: TGTGCCAGCAGTTTGCGGCAGGGGATAAGTGGCTACACCTTC
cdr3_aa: CASSLRQGISGYTF

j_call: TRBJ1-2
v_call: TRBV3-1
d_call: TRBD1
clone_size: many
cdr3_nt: TGTGCCAGCAGCCAAGTGGGGACAGGATCTAACTATGGCTACACCTTC
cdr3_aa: CASSQVGTGSNYGYTF

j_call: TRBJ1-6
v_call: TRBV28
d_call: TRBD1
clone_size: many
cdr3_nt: TGTGCCAGCAGACCGAGGACAGGGGAGAATTCACCCCTCCACTTT
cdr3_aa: CASRPRTGENSPLHF

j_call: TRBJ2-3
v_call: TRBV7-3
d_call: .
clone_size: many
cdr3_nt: TGTGCCAGCAGCCCAGGGGCCAGCACAGATACGCAGTATTTT
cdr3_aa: CASSPGASTDTQYF

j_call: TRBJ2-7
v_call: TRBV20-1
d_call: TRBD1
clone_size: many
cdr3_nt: TGCAGTGCTAGGGGGAGTGGCAGGGGGTTTGAGCAGTACTTC
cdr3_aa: CSARGSGRGFEQYF

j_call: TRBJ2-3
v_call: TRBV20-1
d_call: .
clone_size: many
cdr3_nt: TGCAGTGCTAGAAAAGGAGGGCCAACCACAGATACGCAGTATTTT
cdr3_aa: CSARKGGPTTDTQYF

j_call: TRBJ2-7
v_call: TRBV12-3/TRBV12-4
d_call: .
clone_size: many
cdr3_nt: TGTGCCAGCAGTTTTTTGGCCGACGAGCAGTACTTC
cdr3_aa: CASSFLADEQYF

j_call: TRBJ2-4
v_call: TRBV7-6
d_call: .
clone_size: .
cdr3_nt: TGTGCCAGCAGCTTGGGGGGTCTAGCCAAAAACATTCAGTACTTC
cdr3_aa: CASSLGGLAKNIQYF

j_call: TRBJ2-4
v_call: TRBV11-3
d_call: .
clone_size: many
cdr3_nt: TGTGCCAGCAGCTCCGTAGGGGGGCCGGACATTCAGTACTTC
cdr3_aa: CASSSVGGPDIQYF

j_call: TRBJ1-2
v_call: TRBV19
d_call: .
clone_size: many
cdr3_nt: TGTGCCAGTAGTATATCAGCCGGGGGCTCTGGCTACACCTTC
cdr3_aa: CASSISAGGSGYTF

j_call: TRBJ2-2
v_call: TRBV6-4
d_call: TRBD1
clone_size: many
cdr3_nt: TGTGCCAGCAGTGAAGGACAGGTCGGCACCGGGGAGCTGTTTTTT
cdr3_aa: CASSEGQVGTGELFF

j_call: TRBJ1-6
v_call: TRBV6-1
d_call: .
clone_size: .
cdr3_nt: TGTGCCAACATACGGGGGAATAATTCACCCCTCCACTTT
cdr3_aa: CANIRGNNSPLHF

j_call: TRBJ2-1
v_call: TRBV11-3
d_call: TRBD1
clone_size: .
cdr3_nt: TGTGCCAGCAGAACCGGGACAGTCAACAATGAGCAGTTCTTC
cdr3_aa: CASRTGTVNNEQFF

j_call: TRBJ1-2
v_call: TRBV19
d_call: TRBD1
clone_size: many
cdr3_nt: TGTGCCAGTAGTCTACGGACAGGAGGAGGTAACTATGGCTACACCTTC
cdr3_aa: CASSLRTGGGNYGYTF

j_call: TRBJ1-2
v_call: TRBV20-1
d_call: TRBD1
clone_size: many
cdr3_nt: TGCAGTGCTATATTAGGGGACAGGGTAATTGGCTACACCTTC
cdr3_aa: CSAILGDRVIGYTF

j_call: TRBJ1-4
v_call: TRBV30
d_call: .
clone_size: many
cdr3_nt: TGTGCCTGGAGTGCCGGGGGGACTAATGAAAAACTGTTTTTT
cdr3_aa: CAWSAGGTNEKLFF

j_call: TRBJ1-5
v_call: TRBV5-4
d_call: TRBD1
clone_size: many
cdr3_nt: TGTGCCAGCAGCCTACAGGGGCCCAATCAGCCCCAGCATTTT
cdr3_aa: CASSLQGPNQPQHF

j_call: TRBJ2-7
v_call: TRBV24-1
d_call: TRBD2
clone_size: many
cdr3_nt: TGTGCCACCAGTGAGGCGGGAGGCCCCTCCTACGAGCAGTACTTC
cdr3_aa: CATSEAGGPSYEQYF

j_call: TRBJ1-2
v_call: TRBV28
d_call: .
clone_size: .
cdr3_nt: TGTGCCATCAGTTTGGTCGGCAGTCGGAGCTATTGCTACACCTTC
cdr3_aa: CAISLVGSRSYCYTF

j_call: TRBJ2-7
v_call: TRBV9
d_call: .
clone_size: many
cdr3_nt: TGTGCCAGCAGCGGCAGGGGCGGGCAGTACTTC
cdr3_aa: CASSGRGGQYF

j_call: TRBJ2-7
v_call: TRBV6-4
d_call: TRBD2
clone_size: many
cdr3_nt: TGTGCCAGCAGTCTCCGGTGGGTAGCGGGAGGAAGCGCATCCTCCTACGAGCAGTACTTC
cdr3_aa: CASSLRWVAGGSASSYEQYF

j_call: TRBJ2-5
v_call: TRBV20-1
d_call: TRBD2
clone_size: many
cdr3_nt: TGCAGTGCTAGAGATATCACCGGGACTAGCCTAGAGACCCAGTACTTC
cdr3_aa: CSARDITGTSLETQYF

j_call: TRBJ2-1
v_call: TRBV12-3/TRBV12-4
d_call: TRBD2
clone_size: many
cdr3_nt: TGTGCCAGCAGTCCGGGACTAGGTCGGGACAATGAGCAGTTCTTC
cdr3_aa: CASSPGLGRDNEQFF

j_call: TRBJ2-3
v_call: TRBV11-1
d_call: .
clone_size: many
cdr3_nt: TGTGCCAGCAGCCCGGGACCACTACTTAGCACAGATACGCAGTATTTT
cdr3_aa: CASSPGPLLSTDTQYF

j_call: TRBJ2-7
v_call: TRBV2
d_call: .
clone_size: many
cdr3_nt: TGTGCCAGCAGCCCAACCTTAGTCCCGTGGCAGTACTTC
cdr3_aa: CASSPTLVPWQYF

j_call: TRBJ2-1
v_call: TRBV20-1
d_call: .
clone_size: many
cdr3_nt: TGCAGTTCGTCCCTGACCTCCTACAATGAGCAGTTCTTC
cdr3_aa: CSSSLTSYNEQFF

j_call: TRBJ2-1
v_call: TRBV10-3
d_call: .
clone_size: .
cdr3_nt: TGTGCCATCAGTGGCCGGGCAGGACATGAGCGGTTCTTC
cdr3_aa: CAISGRAGHERFF

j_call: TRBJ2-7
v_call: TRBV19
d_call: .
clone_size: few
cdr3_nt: TGTGCCAGTAGTATTTTGTGGACTCGGGGCTACGAGCAGTACTTC
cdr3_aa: CASSILWTRGYEQYF

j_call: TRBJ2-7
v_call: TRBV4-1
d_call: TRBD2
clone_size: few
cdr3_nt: TGCGCCAGCAGCCCATCGAGACTAGCGGGAGGTAACGAGCAGTACTTC
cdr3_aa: CASSPSRLAGGNEQYF

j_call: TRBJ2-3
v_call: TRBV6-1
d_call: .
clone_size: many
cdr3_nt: TGTGCCAGCAGTTCCCCCTTGAGAACCACAGATACGCAGTATTTT
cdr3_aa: CASSSPLRTTDTQYF

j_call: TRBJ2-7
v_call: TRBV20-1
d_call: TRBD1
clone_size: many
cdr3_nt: TGCAGTGCTAGGTGGGAGACAGGGAATCGCTACGAGCAGTACTTC
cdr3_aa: CSARWETGNRYEQYF

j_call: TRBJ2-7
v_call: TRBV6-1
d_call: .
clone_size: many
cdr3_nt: TGTGCCAGCAGTGTGGCAGTCTACGAGCAGTACTTC
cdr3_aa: CASSVAVYEQYF

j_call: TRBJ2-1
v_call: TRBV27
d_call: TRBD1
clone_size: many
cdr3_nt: TGTGCCAGCAGTTTTCAGGGGGTCTCAGGCAATGAGCAGTTCTTC
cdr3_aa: CASSFQGVSGNEQFF

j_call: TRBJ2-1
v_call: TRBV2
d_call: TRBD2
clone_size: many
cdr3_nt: TGTGCCAGCAGATTACTAGCGGGAAACTACAATGAGCAGTTCTTC
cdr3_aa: CASRLLAGNYNEQFF

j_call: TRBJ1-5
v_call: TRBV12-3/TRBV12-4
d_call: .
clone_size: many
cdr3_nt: TGTGCCAGCACTGGGCGGTATAATCAGCCCCAGCATTTT
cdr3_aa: CASTGRYNQPQHF